This TCR beta chain was sequenced for a study of shared clonotypes between healthy human individuals. Points on this clone: The antigen is unknown.

General observations from the study: Larger estimated richness was generally seen in naive subsets than in memory subsets. The generation probabilities recorded for non-shared clonotypes fell below those of clonotypes shared by all four donors. The sharing of 5% to 6.5% of naive CD4 clonotypes was seen across a handful of donors.

Germline CDR1 is LNHDA and CDR2 is SQIVND (reference sequence). The V and J ends lost 6 bases and 4 bases, in that order; junction bases with no gene match: 12. There are 16 residues in the CDR3. TCRdb's copy holds only in-frame clones and misses some; the assay was immunoSEQ multiplex PCR. The table records around 720,000 clones, roughly 72% of them present only once. The rearrangement uses TRBV19 and TRBJ2-1; 7 bases align to TRBD1. The source material was memory CD4+ T cells sorted from blood. The sample's subset: CD45RA-negative fraction. This receptor was taken from a woman in her 30s in good health. The CDR3 nucleotides are TGTGCCAGTAGCACAGGGGCCTCTACGGGATACAATGAGCAGTTCTTC. Protein product: CASSTGASTGYNEQFF.